The subject of this entry is one T cell receptor beta chain. The entry originates in a study of blood T cell repertoires in COVID-19. Study overall: From the United States, Italy and Spain came samples of acute and convalescent COVID-19. From T cells, B-cell-depleted T cells, or PBMCs came the material, which was cDNA or gDNA.

V lost 0 bases and J 15 bases, leaving 19 bases between the germline ends. The germline V gene encodes CDR1 SGHRS and CDR2 YFSETQ. CDR3 length equals 14 residues. The Seattle site enrolled patients during active infection and followed them longitudinally. In the original analysis: Nucleated cell counts were estimated from reference gene primer amplification. The assay was immunoSEQ multiplex PCR, and TCRdb's table has in-frame clones only and misses some. V and J calls and clone size are as listed in that table; D and trimming were resolved from the DNA. The repertoire holds around 73,000 clones, with more than 70% as singletons.

This TCR was sampled from a man in his sixties or seventies with COVID-19, enrolled during active disease. V usage is TRBV5-1 and J usage is TRBJ2-1; the D gene is possibly TRBD2 (6 bases). What was sequenced was peripheral blood. The DNA for the CDR3 is TGCGCCAGCAGCTTGGACCCCAGGGCCCCGGAGGGGTTCTTC. Encoded protein: CASSLDPRAPEGFF.